This TCR beta chain was retrieved from a study of CD8 T cells in ankylosing spondylitis. The CDR3 contains 14 residues. V was clipped by 5 bases and J by 8 bases; unmatched bases: 4. Making use of molecular barcodes, quantitative 5'-RACE generated TCR beta libraries. One entry per CDR3 protein results from TCRdb running MiXCR on the 5' RACE reads. This table has more than 150,000 distinct CDR3 sequences, around 13% appearing once. Study results and limitations: Reactive arthritis synovial fluid and blood were previously reported to contain some motif variants. Peripheral blood held disease-linked clones only at relatively low frequency, and these were CD8+. Roughly 8 highly homologous variants made up a TCR beta motif, and this motif appeared characteristic of ankylosing spondylitis blood.

The table lists this clonotype with many counts. No antigen is known for it. This TCR derives from a female donor with ankylosing spondylitis or in good health (not recorded which). The V and J genes are TRBV12-3 or TRBV12-4 and TRBJ2-1, with TRBD1 identical over 12 bases. The sequenced sample consisted of blood, either unsorted or a sorted T cell fraction (not recorded which). CDR3 nucleotides: TGTGCCAGCAGTCTGGGACAGGGGGCCTATGAGCAGTTCTTC. Encoded protein: CASSLGQGAYEQFF.